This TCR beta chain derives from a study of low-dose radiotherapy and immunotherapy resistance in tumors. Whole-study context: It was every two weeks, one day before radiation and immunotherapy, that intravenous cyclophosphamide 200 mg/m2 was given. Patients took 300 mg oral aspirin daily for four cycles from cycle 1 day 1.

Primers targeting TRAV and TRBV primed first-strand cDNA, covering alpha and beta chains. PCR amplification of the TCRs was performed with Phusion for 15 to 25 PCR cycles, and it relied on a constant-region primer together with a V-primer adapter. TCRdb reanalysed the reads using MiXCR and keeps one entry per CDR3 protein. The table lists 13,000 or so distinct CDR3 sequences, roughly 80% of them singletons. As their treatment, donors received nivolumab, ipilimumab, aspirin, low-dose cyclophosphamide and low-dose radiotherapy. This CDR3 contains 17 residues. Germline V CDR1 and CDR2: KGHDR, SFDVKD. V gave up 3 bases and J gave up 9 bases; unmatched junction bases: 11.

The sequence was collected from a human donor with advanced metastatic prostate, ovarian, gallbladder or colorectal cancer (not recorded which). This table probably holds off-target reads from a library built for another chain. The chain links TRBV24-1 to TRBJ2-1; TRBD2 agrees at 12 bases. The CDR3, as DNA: TGTGCCACCAGTGATCGGACTAGCGGGGCTCTTACCGGTGAGCAGTTCTTC. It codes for CATSDRTSGALTGEQFF.